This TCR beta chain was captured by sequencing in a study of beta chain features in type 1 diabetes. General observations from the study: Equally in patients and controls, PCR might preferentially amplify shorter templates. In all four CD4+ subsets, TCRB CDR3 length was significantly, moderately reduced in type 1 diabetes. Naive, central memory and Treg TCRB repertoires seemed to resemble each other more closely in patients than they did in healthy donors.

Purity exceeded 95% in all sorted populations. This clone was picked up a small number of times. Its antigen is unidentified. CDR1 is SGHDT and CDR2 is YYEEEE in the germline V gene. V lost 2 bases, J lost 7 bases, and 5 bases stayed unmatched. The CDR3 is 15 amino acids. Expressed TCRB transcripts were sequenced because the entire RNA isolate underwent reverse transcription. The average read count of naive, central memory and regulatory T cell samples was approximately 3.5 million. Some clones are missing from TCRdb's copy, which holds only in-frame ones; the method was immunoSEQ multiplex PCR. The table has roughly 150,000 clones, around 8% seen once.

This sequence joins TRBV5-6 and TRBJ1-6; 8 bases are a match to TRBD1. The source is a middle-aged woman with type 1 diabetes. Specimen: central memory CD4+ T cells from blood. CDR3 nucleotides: TGTGCCAGCAGCTTCAGACAGGGGCTAAATTCACCCCTCCACTTT. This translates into CASSFRQGLNSPLHF. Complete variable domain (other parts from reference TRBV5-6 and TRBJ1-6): DAGVTQSPTHLIKTRGQQVTLRCSPKSGHDTVSWYQQALGQGPQFIFQYYEEEERQRGNFPDRFSGHQFPNYSSELNVNALLLGDSALYLCASSFRQGLNSPLHFGNGTRLTVT.